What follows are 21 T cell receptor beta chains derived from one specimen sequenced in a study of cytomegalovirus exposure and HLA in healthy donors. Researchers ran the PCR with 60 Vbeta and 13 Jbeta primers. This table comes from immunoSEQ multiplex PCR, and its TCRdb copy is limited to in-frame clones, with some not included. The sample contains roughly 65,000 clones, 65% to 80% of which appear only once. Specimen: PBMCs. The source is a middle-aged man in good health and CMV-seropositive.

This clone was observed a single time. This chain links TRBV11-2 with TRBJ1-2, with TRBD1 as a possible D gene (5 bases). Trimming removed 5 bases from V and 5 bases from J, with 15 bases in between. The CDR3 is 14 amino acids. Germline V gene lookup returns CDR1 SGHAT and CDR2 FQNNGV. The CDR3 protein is CASSPRGEQYGYTF. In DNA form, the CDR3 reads TGTGCCAGCAGCCCTCGGGGGGAGCAGTATGGCTACACCTTC.

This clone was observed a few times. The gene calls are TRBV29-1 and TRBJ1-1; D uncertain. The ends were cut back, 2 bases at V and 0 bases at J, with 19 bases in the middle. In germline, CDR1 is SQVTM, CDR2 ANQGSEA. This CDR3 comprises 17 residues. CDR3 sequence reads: CSVEWVEVGRMNTEAFF. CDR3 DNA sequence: TGCAGCGTTGAATGGGTCGAGGTGGGTAGGATGAACACTGAAGCTTTCTTT.

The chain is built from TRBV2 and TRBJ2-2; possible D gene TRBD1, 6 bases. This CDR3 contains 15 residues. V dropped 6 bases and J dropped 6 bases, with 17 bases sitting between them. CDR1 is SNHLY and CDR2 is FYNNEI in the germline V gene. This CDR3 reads CASRGNRVDPGELFF. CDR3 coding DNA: TGTGCCAGCAGAGGAAACAGGGTCGATCCCGGGGAGCTGTTTTTT. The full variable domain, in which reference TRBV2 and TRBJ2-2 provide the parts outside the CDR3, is EPEVTQTPSHQVTQMGQEVILRCVPISNHLYFYWYRQILGQKVEFLVSFYNNEISEKSEIFDDQFSVERPDGSNFTLKIRSTKLEDSAMYFCASRGNRVDPGELFFGEGSRLTVL.

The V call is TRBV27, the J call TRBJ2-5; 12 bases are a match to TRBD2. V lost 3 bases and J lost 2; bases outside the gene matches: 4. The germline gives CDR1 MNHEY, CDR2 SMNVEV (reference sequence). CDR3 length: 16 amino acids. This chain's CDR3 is CASSFLAGGSQETQYF. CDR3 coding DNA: TGTGCCAGCAGTTTCCTAGCGGGAGGGTCTCAAGAGACCCAGTACTTC.

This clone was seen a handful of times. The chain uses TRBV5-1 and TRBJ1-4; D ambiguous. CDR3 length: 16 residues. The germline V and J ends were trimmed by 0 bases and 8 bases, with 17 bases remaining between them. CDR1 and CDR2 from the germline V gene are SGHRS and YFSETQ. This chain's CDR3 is CASSLDPAVAPEKLFF. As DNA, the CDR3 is TGCGCCAGCAGCTTGGACCCGGCCGTAGCCCCAGAAAAACTGTTTTTT.

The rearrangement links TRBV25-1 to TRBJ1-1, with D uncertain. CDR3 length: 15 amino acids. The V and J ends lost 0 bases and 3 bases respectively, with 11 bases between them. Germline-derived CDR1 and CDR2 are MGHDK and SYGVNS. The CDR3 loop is CASSEYASMDTEAFF. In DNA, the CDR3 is TGTGCCAGCAGTGAATATGCCAGTATGGACACTGAAGCTTTCTTT.

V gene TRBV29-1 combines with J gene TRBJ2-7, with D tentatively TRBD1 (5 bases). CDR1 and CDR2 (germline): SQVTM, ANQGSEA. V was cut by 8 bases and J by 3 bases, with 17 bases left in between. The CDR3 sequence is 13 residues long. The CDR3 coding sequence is TGCAGCCAAGGTAGGGGTCCCCTCTACGAGCAGTACTTC. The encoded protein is CSQGRGPLYEQYF.

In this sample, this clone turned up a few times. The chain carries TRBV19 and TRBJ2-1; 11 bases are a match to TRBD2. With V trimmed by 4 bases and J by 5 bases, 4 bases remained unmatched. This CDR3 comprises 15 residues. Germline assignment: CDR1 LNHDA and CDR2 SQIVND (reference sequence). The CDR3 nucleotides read TGTGCCAGTAGTAAGGGGACTAGCGGCCACAATGAGCAGTTCTTC. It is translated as CASSKGTSGHNEQFF.

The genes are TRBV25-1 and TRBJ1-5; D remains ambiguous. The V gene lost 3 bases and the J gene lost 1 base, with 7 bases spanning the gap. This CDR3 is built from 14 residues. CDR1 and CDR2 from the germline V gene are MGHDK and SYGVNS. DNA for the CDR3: TGTGCCAGCAGTGATTATGGCAGCAATCAGCCCCAGCATTTT. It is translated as CASSDYGSNQPQHF.

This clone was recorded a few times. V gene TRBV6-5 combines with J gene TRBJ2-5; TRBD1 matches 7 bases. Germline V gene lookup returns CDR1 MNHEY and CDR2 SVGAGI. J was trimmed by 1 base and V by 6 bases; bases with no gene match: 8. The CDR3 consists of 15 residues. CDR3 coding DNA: TGTGCCAGCAGACGTACAGGGGTGGGCCAAGAGACCCAGTACTTC. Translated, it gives CASRRTGVGQETQYF.

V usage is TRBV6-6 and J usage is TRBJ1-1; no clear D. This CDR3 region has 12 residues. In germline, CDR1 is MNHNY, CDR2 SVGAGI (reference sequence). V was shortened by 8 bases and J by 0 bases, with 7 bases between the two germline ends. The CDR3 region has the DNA TGTGCCAGCCATAGATTGAACACTGAAGCTTTCTTT. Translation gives CASHRLNTEAFF.

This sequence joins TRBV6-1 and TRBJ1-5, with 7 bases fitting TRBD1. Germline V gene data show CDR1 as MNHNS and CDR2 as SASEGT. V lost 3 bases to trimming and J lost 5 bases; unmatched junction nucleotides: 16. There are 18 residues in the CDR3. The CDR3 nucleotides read TGTGCCAGCAGTGAGGACCCAGGACAGGCCCTTTCCCATCAGCCCCAGCATTTT. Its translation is CASSEDPGQALSHQPQHF.

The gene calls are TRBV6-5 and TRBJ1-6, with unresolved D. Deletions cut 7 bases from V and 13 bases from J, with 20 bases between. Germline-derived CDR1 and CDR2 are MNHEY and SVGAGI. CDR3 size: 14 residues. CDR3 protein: CASKLDEPQAPLHF. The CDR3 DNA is TGTGCCAGCAAGTTAGACGAGCCCCAGGCGCCCCTCCACTTT.

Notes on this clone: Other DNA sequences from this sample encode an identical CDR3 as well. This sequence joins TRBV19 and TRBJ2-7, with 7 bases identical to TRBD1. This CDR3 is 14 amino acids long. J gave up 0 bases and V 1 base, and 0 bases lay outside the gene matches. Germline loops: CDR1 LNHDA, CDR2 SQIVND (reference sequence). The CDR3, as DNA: TGTGCCAGTAGTATAGGACAGGGCTCCTACGAGCAGTACTTC. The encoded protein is CASSIGQGSYEQYF.

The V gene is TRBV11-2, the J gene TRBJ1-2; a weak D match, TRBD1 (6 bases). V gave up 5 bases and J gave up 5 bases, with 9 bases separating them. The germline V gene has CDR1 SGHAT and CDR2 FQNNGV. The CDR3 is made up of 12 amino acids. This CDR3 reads CASSQGGYGYTF. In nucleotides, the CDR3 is TGTGCCAGCAGCCAAGGGGGATATGGCTACACCTTC.

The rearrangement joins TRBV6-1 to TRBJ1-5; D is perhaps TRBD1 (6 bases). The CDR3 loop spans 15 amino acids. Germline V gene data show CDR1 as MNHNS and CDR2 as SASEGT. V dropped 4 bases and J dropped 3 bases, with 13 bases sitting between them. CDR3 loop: CASSGTGQINQPQHF. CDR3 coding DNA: TGTGCCAGCAGTGGAACGGGACAAATCAATCAGCCCCAGCATTTT.

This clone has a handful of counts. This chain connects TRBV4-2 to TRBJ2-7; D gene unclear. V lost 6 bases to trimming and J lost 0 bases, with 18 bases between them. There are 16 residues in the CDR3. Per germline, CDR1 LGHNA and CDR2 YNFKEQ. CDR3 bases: TGTGCCAGCAGTCCTACCCCGGAGACGCCCTCCTACGAGCAGTACTTC. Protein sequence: CASSPTPETPSYEQYF.

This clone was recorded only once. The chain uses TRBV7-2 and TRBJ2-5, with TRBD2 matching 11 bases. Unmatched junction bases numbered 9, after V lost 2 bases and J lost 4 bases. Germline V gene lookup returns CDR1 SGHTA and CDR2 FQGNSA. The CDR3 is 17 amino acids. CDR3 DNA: TGTGCCAGCAGCTTATCTCTAGCGGGGGGTTTTGGAGAGACCCAGTACTTC. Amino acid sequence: CASSLSLAGGFGETQYF. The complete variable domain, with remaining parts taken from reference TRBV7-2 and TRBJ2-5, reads GAGVSQSPSNKVTEKGKDVELRCDPISGHTALYWYRQSLGQGLEFLIYFQGNSAPDKSGLPSDRFSAERTGGSVSTLTIQRTQQEDSAVYLCASSLSLAGGFGETQYFGPGTRLLVL.

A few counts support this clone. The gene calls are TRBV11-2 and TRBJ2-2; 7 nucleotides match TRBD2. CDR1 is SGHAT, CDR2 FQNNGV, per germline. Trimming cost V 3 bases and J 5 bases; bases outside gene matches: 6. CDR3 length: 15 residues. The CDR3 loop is CASSFGGGDTGELFF. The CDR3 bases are TGTGCCAGCAGCTTTGGGGGGGGAGATACCGGGGAGCTGTTTTTT.

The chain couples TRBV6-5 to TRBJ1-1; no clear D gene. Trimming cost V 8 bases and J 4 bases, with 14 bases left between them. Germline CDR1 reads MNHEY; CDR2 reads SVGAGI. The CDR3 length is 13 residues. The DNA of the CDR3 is TGTGCCAGCGGAGACCTATCGACCACTGAAGCTTTCTTT. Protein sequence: CASGDLSTTEAFF.

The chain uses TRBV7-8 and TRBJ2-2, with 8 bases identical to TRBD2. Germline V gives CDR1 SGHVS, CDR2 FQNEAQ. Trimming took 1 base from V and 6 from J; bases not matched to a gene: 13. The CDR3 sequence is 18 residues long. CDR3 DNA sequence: TGTGCCAGCAGCTTAGGGAGAGTGGGTAGCGGGGTAGCCGGGGAGCTGTTTTTT. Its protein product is CASSLGRVGSGVAGELFF. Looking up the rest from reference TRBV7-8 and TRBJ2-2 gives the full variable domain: GAGVSQSPRYKVAKRGQDVALRCDPISGHVSLFWYQQALGQGPEFLTYFQNEAQLDKSGLPSDRFFAERPEGSVSTLKIQRTQQEDSAVYLCASSLGRVGSGVAGELFFGEGSRLTVL.